Below, 5 T cell receptor beta chains from the same sample are listed, as sequenced in a study of blood T cells in healthy people across ages. Primed by a sample-barcoded 5' primer and a J-beta primer mix, a second PCR proceeded for roughly 7 to 11 cycles. A single record per CDR3 protein comes from TCRdb applying MiXCR to the 5' RACE reads. The top ten clones hold about 11% of a sample with some 1.6 million distinct CDR3 sequences, roughly a third of them seen once. Material: blood. Every receptor here comes from a woman aged 25 to 39 in good health.

The J gene is TRBJ2-2, the V gene TRBV25-1; D possibly corresponds to TRBD2 (5 bases). Trimming removed 6 bases from V and 0 bases from J, with 20 bases in between. The CDR3 is 18 amino acids. Germline CDR1 MGHDK, CDR2 SYGVNS. The CDR3 is CASSQPGGGSSNTGELFF. As DNA, the CDR3 is TGTGCCAGCAGCCAACCAGGAGGAGGATCCTCGAACACCGGGGAGCTGTTTTTT.

This clonotype was seen many times. CDR3 sequence reads: CASGKGVNSAEAFF. The DNA of the CDR3 is TGTGCCAGCGGGAAGGGAGTGAACTCTGCTGAAGCTTTCTTT. J is TRBJ1-1 and V is TRBV11-2; D is ambiguous. Between the trimmed V and J ends, which lost 8 bases and 6 bases, there was a span of 19 bases. Germline V gene sequence: CDR1 SGHAT, CDR2 FQNNGV. This CDR3 contains 14 residues.

This clonotype came up a few times. The genes are TRBV18 and TRBJ1-2; D might be TRBD1 (5 bases). The CDR3 extends over 13 amino acids. The V gene's germline CDR1 is KGHSH and CDR2 LQKENI. Trimming took off 2 bases at V and 7 bases at J, with 11 bases between the two ends. CDR3 region: CASSPLGESGYTF. CDR3 DNA: TGTGCCAGCTCACCATTGGGGGAAAGTGGCTACACCTTC.

The V gene is TRBV20-1, the J gene TRBJ1-1; D is undetermined. CDR1 and CDR2 (germline): DFQATT, SNEGSKA (reference sequence). V shed 0 bases and J shed 4 bases, with 9 bases lying between them. This CDR3 region has 13 residues. The CDR3 sequence: CSARDPTGTEAFF. As DNA, the CDR3 is TGCAGTGCTAGAGACCCGACCGGCACTGAAGCTTTCTTT.

This sequence joins TRBV7-2 and TRBJ2-3; D not resolved. CDR1 and CDR2 (germline): SGHTA, FQGNSA. CDR3 length: 15 residues. Trimming pared 7 bases from V and 0 bases from J, leaving 14 bases between. CDR3 in amino acids: CASNFWARSTDTQYF. The DNA of the CDR3 is TGTGCCAGCAACTTCTGGGCCAGGAGCACAGATACGCAGTATTTT.